A selection of T cell receptor beta chains follows, all from one sample in a study of shared clonotypes between healthy human individuals. TCRdb's table, derived via immunoSEQ multiplex PCR, lists solely in-frame clones and lacks some. This sample has some 2,000,000 clones, with more than 90% found just once. Source material: naive CD4+ T cells sorted from blood. The receptor source for this set is a man aged 18 to 30 in good health. Each CDR3 is given with its conserved first and last residue. A D gene is named only where the DNA matches it firmly. A row's size may be missing; if present it is once, few, many or a size class.

J gene: TRBJ1-1; V gene: TRBV2; clone size: once; D gene: NA; CDR3 DNA: TGTGCCAGCAGTGTCAGCGACGGCCGTCGGGGTGAAGCTTTCTTT; CDR3 protein: CASSVSDGRRGEAFF
J gene: TRBJ2-2; V gene: TRBV13; clone size: NA; D gene: NA; CDR3 DNA: TGTGCCAGCAGCTTGATGGGACAAAACACCGGGGAGCTGTTTTTT; CDR3 protein: CASSLMGQNTGELFF
J gene: TRBJ2-1; V gene: TRBV6-5; clone size: NA; D gene: TRBD2; CDR3 DNA: TGTGCCAGCAGCCGGGGAAGCGGGGGGGCGGGTGAGCAGTTCTTC; CDR3 protein: CASSRGSGGAGEQFF
J gene: TRBJ2-5; V gene: TRBV7-8; clone size: NA; D gene: TRBD1; CDR3 DNA: TGTGCCAGCAGCCCCCAGGGGGCCGGGGAGACCCAGTACTTC; CDR3 protein: CASSPQGAGETQYF
J gene: TRBJ2-1; V gene: TRBV10-3; clone size: NA; D gene: NA; CDR3 DNA: TGTGCCATCAGTGATCCCGGAGAATACCAGTCCTACAATGAGCAGTTCTTC; CDR3 protein: CAISDPGEYQSYNEQFF
J gene: TRBJ2-7; V gene: TRBV6-1; clone size: NA; D gene: NA; CDR3 DNA: TGTGCCAGCGCTTGGGGGCACTCCTACGAGCAGTACTTC; CDR3 protein: CASAWGHSYEQYF
J gene: TRBJ2-7; V gene: TRBV27; clone size: NA; D gene: NA; CDR3 DNA: TGTGCCAGCAGAAAACGGTTAGCGGTTCACTCCTACGAGCAGTACTTC; CDR3 protein: CASRKRLAVHSYEQYF
J gene: TRBJ2-7; V gene: TRBV5-1; clone size: NA; D gene: TRBD1; CDR3 DNA: TGCGCCAGCAGCTCCGACAGGGTGTACGAGCAGTACTTC; CDR3 protein: CASSSDRVYEQYF
J gene: TRBJ2-7; V gene: TRBV27; clone size: NA; D gene: NA; CDR3 DNA: TGTGCCAGCAGGGCCCCGGGCTTCGAGCAGTACTTC; CDR3 protein: CASRAPGFEQYF
J gene: TRBJ1-4; V gene: TRBV28; clone size: NA; D gene: NA; CDR3 DNA: TGTGCCAGCAGTTTATCCGCTAATGAAAAACTGTTTTTT; CDR3 protein: CASSLSANEKLFF
J gene: TRBJ2-2; V gene: TRBV7-2; clone size: NA; D gene: TRBD2; CDR3 DNA: TGTGCCAGCAGCGCCCCGGGGGGGGGCTCGAACACCGGGGAGCTGTTTTTT; CDR3 protein: CASSAPGGGSNTGELFF
J gene: TRBJ2-7; V gene: TRBV10-3; clone size: NA; D gene: NA; CDR3 DNA: TGTGCCATCAGTTTACAGGGATGGGAGCAGTACTTC; CDR3 protein: CAISLQGWEQYF
J gene: TRBJ1-1; V gene: TRBV18; clone size: NA; D gene: TRBD1; CDR3 DNA: TGTGCCAGCCGGAGTTTCGGGACAGGGTCAACTGAAGCTTTCTTT; CDR3 protein: CASRSFGTGSTEAFF
J gene: TRBJ1-1; V gene: TRBV2; clone size: once; D gene: TRBD1; CDR3 DNA: TGTGCCAGCACTAAGCCAGGGGGCGAGACTGAAGCTTTCTTT; CDR3 protein: CASTKPGGETEAFF
J gene: TRBJ2-2; V gene: TRBV5-4; clone size: once; D gene: TRBD1; CDR3 DNA: TGTGCCAGCAGCTTACAGGGGGTTAGCGGGGAGCTGTTTTTT; CDR3 protein: CASSLQGVSGELFF
J gene: TRBJ1-1; V gene: TRBV6-5; clone size: NA; D gene: NA; CDR3 DNA: TGTGCCAGCAGCTATACAGGGCTTGCCGAAGCTTTCTTT; CDR3 protein: CASSYTGLAEAFF
J gene: TRBJ1-6; V gene: TRBV28; clone size: once; D gene: NA; CDR3 DNA: TGTGCCAGCAGTTTATGGCTGGCTGGTGATTCACCCCTCCACTTT; CDR3 protein: CASSLWLAGDSPLHF
J gene: TRBJ1-1; V gene: TRBV5-4; clone size: NA; D gene: NA; CDR3 DNA: TGTGCCAGCAGCTATGGGGGGAGCACTGAAGCTTTCTTT; CDR3 protein: CASSYGGSTEAFF
J gene: TRBJ1-3; V gene: TRBV18; clone size: NA; D gene: NA; CDR3 DNA: TGTGCCAGCTCACCCGGGACTTTCTCTGGAAACACCATATATTTT; CDR3 protein: CASSPGTFSGNTIYF
J gene: TRBJ1-1; V gene: TRBV7-9; clone size: NA; D gene: NA; CDR3 DNA: TGTGCCAGCAGCTTAGCGTTGACAGTCCCAGCTGAAGCTTTCTTT; CDR3 protein: CASSLALTVPAEAFF
J gene: TRBJ2-1; V gene: TRBV6-5; clone size: NA; D gene: TRBD1; CDR3 DNA: TGTGCCAGCAGTTATGGGGGACAGAGTTACAATGAGCAGTTCTTC; CDR3 protein: CASSYGGQSYNEQFF
J gene: TRBJ1-3; V gene: TRBV2; clone size: NA; D gene: NA; CDR3 DNA: TGTGCCAGCGGGCGAGAAGGAGTAGGAAACACCATATATTTT; CDR3 protein: CASGREGVGNTIYF
J gene: TRBJ1-1; V gene: TRBV6-5; clone size: NA; D gene: NA; CDR3 DNA: TGTGCCAGCAGAACAAAGAACACTGAAGCTTTCTTT; CDR3 protein: CASRTKNTEAFF
J gene: TRBJ2-5; V gene: TRBV5-4; clone size: NA; D gene: NA; CDR3 DNA: TGTGCCAGCAGCTTGGGTTCCATGCAAGAGACCCAGTACTTC; CDR3 protein: CASSLGSMQETQYF
J gene: TRBJ1-2; V gene: TRBV14; clone size: NA; D gene: NA; CDR3 DNA: TGTGCCAGCAGCCTTGGTGGGGGGACGGACTATGGCTACACCTTC; CDR3 protein: CASSLGGGTDYGYTF
J gene: TRBJ2-7; V gene: TRBV5-1; clone size: NA; D gene: TRBD2; CDR3 DNA: TGCGCCAGCAGCCTGCCAAGCGGGAGCGGCGAGCAGTACTTC; CDR3 protein: CASSLPSGSGEQYF
J gene: TRBJ2-1; V gene: TRBV5-6; clone size: NA; D gene: TRBD1; CDR3 DNA: TGTGCCAGCAGCTCTAGGGGACAGGCCTACAATGAGCAGTTCTTC; CDR3 protein: CASSSRGQAYNEQFF
J gene: TRBJ1-4; V gene: TRBV6-5; clone size: NA; D gene: TRBD1; CDR3 DNA: TGTGCCAGCAGTTACTCGGGGACAGGGGGTAATGAAAAACTGTTTTTT; CDR3 protein: CASSYSGTGGNEKLFF
J gene: TRBJ1-5; V gene: TRBV6-5; clone size: once; D gene: TRBD1; CDR3 DNA: TGTGCCAGCAGTTACCGGACAGGGGGCAATCAGCCCCAGCATTTT; CDR3 protein: CASSYRTGGNQPQHF
J gene: TRBJ2-3; V gene: TRBV4-1; clone size: NA; D gene: TRBD1; CDR3 DNA: TGCGCCAGCAGCCAAGGCCCATCCGGGACAGTGAGCACAGATACGCAGTATTTT; CDR3 protein: CASSQGPSGTVSTDTQYF
J gene: TRBJ2-1; V gene: TRBV7-9; clone size: NA; D gene: NA; CDR3 DNA: TGTGCCAGCAGCGCAAGGGATGAGCAGTTCTTC; CDR3 protein: CASSARDEQFF
J gene: TRBJ2-1; V gene: TRBV29-1; clone size: NA; D gene: TRBD2; CDR3 DNA: TGCAGCGTAGACGGGACTAGCGGGAGGGCCTACAATGAGCAGTTCTTC; CDR3 protein: CSVDGTSGRAYNEQFF
J gene: TRBJ1-6; V gene: TRBV2; clone size: NA; D gene: NA; CDR3 DNA: TGTGCCGGCAGTCGGGGTTATTCACCCCTCCACTTT; CDR3 protein: CAGSRGYSPLHF
J gene: TRBJ1-2; V gene: TRBV2; clone size: NA; D gene: NA; CDR3 DNA: TGTGCCAGCAGTGGAGGGTACCCGATATATGGCTACACCTTC; CDR3 protein: CASSGGYPIYGYTF
J gene: TRBJ2-7; V gene: TRBV6-5; clone size: NA; D gene: TRBD1; CDR3 DNA: TGTGCCAGCAGTTCGGACAGGGGCTACGAGCAGTACTTC; CDR3 protein: CASSSDRGYEQYF
J gene: TRBJ1-5; V gene: TRBV30; clone size: NA; D gene: NA; CDR3 DNA: TGTGCCTGGAGTTCGGGAAAGGGGGTCAGTCAGCCCCAGCATTTT; CDR3 protein: CAWSSGKGVSQPQHF
J gene: TRBJ2-3; V gene: TRBV7-9; clone size: NA; D gene: NA; CDR3 DNA: TGTGCCAGCAGCTTCGCCTCGAATACGCAGTATTTT; CDR3 protein: CASSFASNTQYF
J gene: TRBJ2-7; V gene: TRBV11-2; clone size: once; D gene: NA; CDR3 DNA: TGTGCCAGCAGCTCAGACGGGGGCCCCTACGAGCAGTACTTC; CDR3 protein: CASSSDGGPYEQYF
J gene: TRBJ2-5; V gene: TRBV14; clone size: NA; D gene: TRBD2; CDR3 DNA: TGTGCCAGCAGCCAAATGGCTAGCGGGAGCGAGACCCAGTACTTC; CDR3 protein: CASSQMASGSETQYF
J gene: TRBJ2-3; V gene: TRBV2; clone size: NA; D gene: NA; CDR3 DNA: TGTGCCAGCACCGTCACAGGGCGCCTCACAGATACGCAGTATTTT; CDR3 protein: CASTVTGRLTDTQYF
J gene: TRBJ2-5; V gene: TRBV5-1; clone size: NA; D gene: NA; CDR3 DNA: TGCGCCAGCAGCTTGGAGGCAGCTAAACAAGAGACCCAGTACTTC; CDR3 protein: CASSLEAAKQETQYF
J gene: TRBJ2-5; V gene: TRBV7-9; clone size: NA; D gene: NA; CDR3 DNA: TGTGCCAGCAGCTTAGCGGGGGGCGGTGGCGGGACCCAGTACTTC; CDR3 protein: CASSLAGGGGGTQYF
J gene: TRBJ2-7; V gene: TRBV9; clone size: NA; D gene: NA; CDR3 DNA: TGTGCCAGCAGCGTAGTTCTGTCCCGCCTCGGGACAAGGGACTTC; CDR3 protein: CASSVVLSRLGTRDF
J gene: TRBJ2-1; V gene: TRBV7-2; clone size: NA; D gene: NA; CDR3 DNA: TGTGCCAGCAATCTAGCGCTCAACTCCTACAATGAGCAGTTCTTC; CDR3 protein: CASNLALNSYNEQFF
J gene: TRBJ1-1; V gene: TRBV9; clone size: NA; D gene: NA; CDR3 DNA: TGTGCCAGCAGCGTAGTTGGAACGGTGAACACTGAAGCTTTCTTT; CDR3 protein: CASSVVGTVNTEAFF
J gene: TRBJ1-1; V gene: TRBV18; clone size: NA; D gene: NA; CDR3 DNA: TGTGCCAGCTCACCACTGATTAGCCCCGGGGCAAAGGGCACTGAAGCTTTCTTT; CDR3 protein: CASSPLISPGAKGTEAFF
J gene: TRBJ2-2; V gene: TRBV18; clone size: NA; D gene: TRBD2; CDR3 DNA: TGTGCCAGCTCACCACGGACTAGCAGCACCGGGGAGCTGTTTTTT; CDR3 protein: CASSPRTSSTGELFF
J gene: TRBJ1-1; V gene: TRBV6-5; clone size: NA; D gene: NA; CDR3 DNA: TGTGCCAGCAGTTACTCGGTCGCAGTTAACACTGAAGCTTTCTTT; CDR3 protein: CASSYSVAVNTEAFF
J gene: TRBJ2-1; V gene: TRBV30; clone size: NA; D gene: TRBD2; CDR3 DNA: TGTGCCTGGAGTGCCCTTGAATTGCGGGAGGGGGGAAATGAGCAGTTCTTC; CDR3 protein: CAWSALELREGGNEQFF
J gene: TRBJ1-2; V gene: TRBV7-9; clone size: NA; D gene: TRBD1; CDR3 DNA: TGTGCCAGCAGCTCAACCCCCACCGGGACAGACTATGGCTACACCTTC; CDR3 protein: CASSSTPTGTDYGYTF
J gene: TRBJ1-2; V gene: TRBV5-1; clone size: NA; D gene: NA; CDR3 DNA: TGCGCCAGCAGCTTGGCCCTAGGGACTGACTATGGCTACACCTTC; CDR3 protein: CASSLALGTDYGYTF
J gene: TRBJ1-2; V gene: TRBV7-2; clone size: NA; D gene: NA; CDR3 DNA: TGTGCCAGCAGCTTAGGGGGGCAGGGGTATGGCTACACCTTC; CDR3 protein: CASSLGGQGYGYTF
J gene: TRBJ1-5; V gene: TRBV6-6; clone size: NA; D gene: TRBD1; CDR3 DNA: TGTGCCAGCAGTTACACAGGGGGGGAGCCCCAGCATTTT; CDR3 protein: CASSYTGGEPQHF
J gene: TRBJ1-5; V gene: TRBV21-1; clone size: NA; D gene: NA; CDR3 DNA: TGTGCCAGCAGCAAAAGGTATAGCAATCAGCCCCAGCATTTT; CDR3 protein: CASSKRYSNQPQHF
J gene: TRBJ1-5; V gene: TRBV28; clone size: once; D gene: NA; CDR3 DNA: TGTGCCAGCCTCACTCGCCCCAATCAGCCCCAGCATTTT; CDR3 protein: CASLTRPNQPQHF